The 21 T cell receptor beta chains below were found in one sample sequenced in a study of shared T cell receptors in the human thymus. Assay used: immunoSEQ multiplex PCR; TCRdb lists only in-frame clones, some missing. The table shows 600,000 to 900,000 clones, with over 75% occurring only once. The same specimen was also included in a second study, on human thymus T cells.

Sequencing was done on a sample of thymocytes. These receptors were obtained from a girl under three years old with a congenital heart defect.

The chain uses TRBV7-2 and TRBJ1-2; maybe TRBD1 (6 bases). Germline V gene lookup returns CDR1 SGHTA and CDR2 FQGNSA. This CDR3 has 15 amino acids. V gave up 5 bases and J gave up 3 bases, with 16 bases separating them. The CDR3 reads CASSTRAQGHYGYTF. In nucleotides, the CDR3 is TGTGCCAGCAGCACAAGGGCGCAGGGGCACTATGGCTACACCTTC.

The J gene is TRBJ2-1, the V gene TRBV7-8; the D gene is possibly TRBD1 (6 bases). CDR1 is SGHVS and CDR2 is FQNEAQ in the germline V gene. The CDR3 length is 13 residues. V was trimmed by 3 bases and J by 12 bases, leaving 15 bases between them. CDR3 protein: CASSFLGGQWQFF. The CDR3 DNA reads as TGTGCCAGCAGCTTCTTAGGGGGACAATGGCAGTTCTTC.

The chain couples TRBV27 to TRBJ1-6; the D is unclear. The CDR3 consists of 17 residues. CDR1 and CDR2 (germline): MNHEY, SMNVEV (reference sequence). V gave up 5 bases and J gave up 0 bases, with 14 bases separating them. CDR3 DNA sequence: TGTGCCAGCAGTCTAAGTGGACTCAGCTCCTATAATTCACCCCTCCACTTT. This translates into CASSLSGLSSYNSPLHF.

CDR3 region: CASKRGNTEAFF. DNA of the CDR3: TGTGCCAGTAAGCGGGGGAACACTGAAGCTTTCTTT. The rearrangement links TRBV19 to TRBJ1-1; no reliable D call. This CDR3 contains 12 residues. Germline lookup yields CDR1 LNHDA and CDR2 SQIVND (reference sequence). Trimming cost V 7 bases and J 1 base, with 7 bases left between them.

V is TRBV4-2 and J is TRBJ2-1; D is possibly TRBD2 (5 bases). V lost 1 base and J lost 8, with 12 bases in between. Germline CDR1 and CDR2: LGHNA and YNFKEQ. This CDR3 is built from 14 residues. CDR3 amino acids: CASSQGERAHEQFF. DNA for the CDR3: TGTGCCAGCAGCCAAGGGGAGCGCGCCCATGAGCAGTTCTTC.

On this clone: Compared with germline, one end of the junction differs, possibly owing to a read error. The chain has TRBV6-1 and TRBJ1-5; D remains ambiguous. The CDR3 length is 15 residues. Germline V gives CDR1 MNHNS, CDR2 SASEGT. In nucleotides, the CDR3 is TGTGCCGGCAGTGAAAATGCGGGAATCAATCAGCCCCAGCATTTT. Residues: CAGSENAGINQPQHF.

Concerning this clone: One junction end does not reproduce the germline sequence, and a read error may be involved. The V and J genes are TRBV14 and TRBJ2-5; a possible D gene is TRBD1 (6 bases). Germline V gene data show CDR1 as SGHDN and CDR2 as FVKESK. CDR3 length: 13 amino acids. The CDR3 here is CASSPSRGEAQYF. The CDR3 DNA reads TGTGCCAGCAGCCCAAGCAGGGGAGAGGCCCAGTACTTC.

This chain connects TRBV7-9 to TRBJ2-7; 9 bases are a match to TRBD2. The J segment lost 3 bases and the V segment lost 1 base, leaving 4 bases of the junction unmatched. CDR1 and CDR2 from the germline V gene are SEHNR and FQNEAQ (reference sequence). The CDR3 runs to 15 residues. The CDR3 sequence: CASSLVAGEGYEQYF. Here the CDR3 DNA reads TGTGCCAGCAGCTTAGTAGCGGGGGAGGGCTACGAGCAGTACTTC.

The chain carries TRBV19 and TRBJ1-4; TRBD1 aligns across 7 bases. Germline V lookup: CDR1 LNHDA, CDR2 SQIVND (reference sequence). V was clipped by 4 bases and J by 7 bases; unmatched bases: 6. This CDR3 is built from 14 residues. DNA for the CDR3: TGTGCCAGTAGTAAGACAGGGAGAGGTGAAAAACTGTTTTTT. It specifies CASSKTGRGEKLFF.

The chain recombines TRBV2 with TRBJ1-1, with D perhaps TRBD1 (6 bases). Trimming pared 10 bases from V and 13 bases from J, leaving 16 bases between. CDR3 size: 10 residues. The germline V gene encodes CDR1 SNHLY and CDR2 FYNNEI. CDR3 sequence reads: CATQTGRVFF. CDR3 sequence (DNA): TGTGCCACCCAAACAGGGAGAGTTTTCTTT.

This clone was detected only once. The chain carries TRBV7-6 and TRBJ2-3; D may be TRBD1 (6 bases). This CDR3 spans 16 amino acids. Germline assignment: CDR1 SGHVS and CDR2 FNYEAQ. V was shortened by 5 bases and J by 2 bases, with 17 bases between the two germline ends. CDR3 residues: CASSAGTTHSTDTQYF. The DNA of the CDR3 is TGTGCCAGCAGCGCCGGGACAACTCATTCCACAGATACGCAGTATTTT.

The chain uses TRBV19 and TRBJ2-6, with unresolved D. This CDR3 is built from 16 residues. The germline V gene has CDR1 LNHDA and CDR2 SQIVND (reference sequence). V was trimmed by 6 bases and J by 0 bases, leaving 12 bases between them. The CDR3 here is CASSQNRFSGANVLTF. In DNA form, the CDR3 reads TGTGCCAGTAGCCAGAACCGCTTCTCTGGGGCCAACGTCCTGACTTTC.

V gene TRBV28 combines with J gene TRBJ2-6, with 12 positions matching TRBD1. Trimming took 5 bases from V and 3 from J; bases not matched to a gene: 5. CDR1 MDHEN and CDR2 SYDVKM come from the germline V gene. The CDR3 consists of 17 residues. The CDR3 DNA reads TGTGCCAGCAGTCCGGGACAGGGGGCGCATGGGGCCAACGTCCTGACTTTC. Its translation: CASSPGQGAHGANVLTF.

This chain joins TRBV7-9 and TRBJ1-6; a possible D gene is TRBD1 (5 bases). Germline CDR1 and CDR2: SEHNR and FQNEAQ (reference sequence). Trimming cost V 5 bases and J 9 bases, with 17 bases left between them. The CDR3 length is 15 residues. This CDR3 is CASSRALGQRSPLHF. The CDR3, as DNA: TGTGCCAGCAGCCGAGCCTTGGGGCAGCGTTCACCCCTCCACTTT.

CDR3 amino acids: CASSLTGLSGTQYF. DNA for the CDR3: TGCGCCAGCAGCTTGACGGGACTCAGTGGTACGCAGTATTTT. This chain joins TRBV5-1 and TRBJ2-3, with D possibly matching TRBD2 (6 bases). This CDR3 spans 14 amino acids. V was pared by 1 base and J by 8 bases, with 14 bases between. Germline values: CDR1 SGHRS, CDR2 YFSETQ.

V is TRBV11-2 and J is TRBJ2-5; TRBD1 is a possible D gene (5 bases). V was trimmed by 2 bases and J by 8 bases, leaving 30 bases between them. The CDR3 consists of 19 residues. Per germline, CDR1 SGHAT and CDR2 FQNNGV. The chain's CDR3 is CASSLTQGPTLNPPVTQYF. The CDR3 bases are TGTGCCAGCAGCTTAACTCAGGGTCCCACCTTAAATCCCCCAGTAACCCAGTACTTC.

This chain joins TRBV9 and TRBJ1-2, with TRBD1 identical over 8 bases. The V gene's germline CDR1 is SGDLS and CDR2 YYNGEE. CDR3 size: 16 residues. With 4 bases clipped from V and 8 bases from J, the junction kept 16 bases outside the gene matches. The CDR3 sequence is CASSTYGWQGAGGYTF. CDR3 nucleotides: TGTGCCAGCAGCACATACGGATGGCAGGGGGCAGGGGGCTACACCTTC.

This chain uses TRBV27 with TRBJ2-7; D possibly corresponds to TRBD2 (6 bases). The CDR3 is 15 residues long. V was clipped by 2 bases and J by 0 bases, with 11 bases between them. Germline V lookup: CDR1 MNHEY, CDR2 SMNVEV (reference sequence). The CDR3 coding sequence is TGTGCCAGCAGTTTACGGGCGGGGATCTCCTACGAGCAGTACTTC. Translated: CASSLRAGISYEQYF.

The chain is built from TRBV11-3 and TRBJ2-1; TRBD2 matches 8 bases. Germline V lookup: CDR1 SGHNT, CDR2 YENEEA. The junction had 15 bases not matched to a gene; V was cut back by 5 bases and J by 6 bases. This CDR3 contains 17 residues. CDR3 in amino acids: CASSRTCPPGGGNEQFF. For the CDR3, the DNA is TGTGCCAGCAGCCGAACTTGCCCGCCGGGAGGGGGCAATGAGCAGTTCTTC.

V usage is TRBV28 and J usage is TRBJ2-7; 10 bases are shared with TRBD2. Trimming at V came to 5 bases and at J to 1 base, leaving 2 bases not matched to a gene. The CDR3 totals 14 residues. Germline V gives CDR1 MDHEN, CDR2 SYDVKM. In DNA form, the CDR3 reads TGTGCCAGCAGTAATAGCGGGGGGTCCTACGAGCAGTACTTC. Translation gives CASSNSGGSYEQYF.

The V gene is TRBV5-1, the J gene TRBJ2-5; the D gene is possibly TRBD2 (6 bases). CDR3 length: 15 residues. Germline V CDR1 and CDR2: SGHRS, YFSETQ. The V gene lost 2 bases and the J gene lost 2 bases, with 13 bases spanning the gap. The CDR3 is CASSFWGLEQETQYF. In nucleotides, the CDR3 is TGCGCCAGCAGCTTTTGGGGACTTGAACAAGAGACCCAGTACTTC.